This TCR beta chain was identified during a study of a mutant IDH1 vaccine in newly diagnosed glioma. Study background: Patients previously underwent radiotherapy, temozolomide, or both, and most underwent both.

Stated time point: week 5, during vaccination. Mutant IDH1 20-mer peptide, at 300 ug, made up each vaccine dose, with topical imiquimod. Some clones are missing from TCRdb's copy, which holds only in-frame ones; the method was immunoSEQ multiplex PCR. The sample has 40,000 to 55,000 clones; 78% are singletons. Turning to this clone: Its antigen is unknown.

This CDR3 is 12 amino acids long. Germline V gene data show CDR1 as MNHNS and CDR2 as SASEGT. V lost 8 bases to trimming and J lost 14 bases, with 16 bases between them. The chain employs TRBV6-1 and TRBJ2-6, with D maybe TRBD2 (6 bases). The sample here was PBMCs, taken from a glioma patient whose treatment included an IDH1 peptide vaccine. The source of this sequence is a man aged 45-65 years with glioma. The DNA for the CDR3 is TGTGCCAGCTCGCGGGACTCAATGATCCTGACTTTC. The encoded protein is CASSRDSMILTF.